This T cell receptor (beta chain) was profiled in a study of cytomegalovirus exposure and HLA in healthy donors. Whole-study context: The 120 or so validation repertoires used a platform that matched the one used for the approximately 700 first-cohort repertoires, as a later analysis reported. Study-wide findings and caveats: Researchers reported that a few CMV-associated chains were confirmed in vitro as CMV antigen-specific. Most TCR sequences were seen very rarely across donors, but some public TCRs occurred in many. It was about 150 TCR beta chains that were listed as cytomegalovirus-associated.

Produced via immunoSEQ multiplex PCR; TCRdb's table is partial and in-frame only. The table lists some 340,000 clones, approximately 90% of them singletons. There are a few counts of this clone. Its target is unknown. The CDR3 runs 15 residues. Per the germline V gene, CDR1 is KGHSH and CDR2 is LQKENI. V lost 2 bases, J lost 3 bases, and 11 bases lay in between. Material: PBMCs. This TCR came from a woman in her 30s in good health and CMV-seropositive. The chain recombines TRBV18 with TRBJ1-5; D is unresolved. The CDR3 DNA follows: TGTGCCAGCTCACCAGTTGCTAGCCTCAATCAGCCCCAGCATTTT. Protein sequence: CASSPVASLNQPQHF.